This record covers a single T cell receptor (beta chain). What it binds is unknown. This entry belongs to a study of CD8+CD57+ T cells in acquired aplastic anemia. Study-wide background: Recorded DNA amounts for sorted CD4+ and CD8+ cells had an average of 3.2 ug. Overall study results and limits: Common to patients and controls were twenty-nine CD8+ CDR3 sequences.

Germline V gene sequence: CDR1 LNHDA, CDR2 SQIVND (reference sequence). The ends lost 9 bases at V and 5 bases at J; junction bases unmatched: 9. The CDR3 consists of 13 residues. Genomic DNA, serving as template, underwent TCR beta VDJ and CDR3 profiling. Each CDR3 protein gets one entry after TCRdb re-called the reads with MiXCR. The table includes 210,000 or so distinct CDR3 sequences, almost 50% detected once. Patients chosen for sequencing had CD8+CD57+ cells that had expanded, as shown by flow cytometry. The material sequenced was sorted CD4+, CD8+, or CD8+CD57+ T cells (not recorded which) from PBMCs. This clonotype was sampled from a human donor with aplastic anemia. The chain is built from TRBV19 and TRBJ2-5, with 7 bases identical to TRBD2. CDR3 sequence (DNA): TGTGCCAGCCACCGGGTAGCGGGTGAGACCCAGTACTTC. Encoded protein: CASHRVAGETQYF.